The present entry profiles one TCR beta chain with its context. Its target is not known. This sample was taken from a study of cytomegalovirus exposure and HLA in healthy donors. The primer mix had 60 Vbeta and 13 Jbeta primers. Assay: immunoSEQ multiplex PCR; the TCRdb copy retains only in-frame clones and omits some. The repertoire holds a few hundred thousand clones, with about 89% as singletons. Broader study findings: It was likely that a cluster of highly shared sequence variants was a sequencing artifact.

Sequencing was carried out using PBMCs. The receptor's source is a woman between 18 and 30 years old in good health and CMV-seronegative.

The CDR3 DNA is TGTGCCAGCAGCTTAGGGCCAGGGTCTGGAAACACCATATATTTT. Protein: CASSLGPGSGNTIYF. This chain uses TRBV13 with TRBJ1-3, with a possible D match to TRBD1 (5 bases). CDR1 PRHDT and CDR2 FYEKMQ come from the germline V gene (reference sequence). Trimming took off 0 bases at V and 1 base at J, with 7 bases between the two ends. This CDR3 is built from 15 residues.